Listed here is a single T cell receptor beta chain. This CDR3 is 14 amino acids long. In germline, CDR1 is SEHNR, CDR2 FQNEAQ (reference sequence). V shed 6 bases and J shed 6 bases, with 16 bases lying between them. TCRdb reprocessed the RT-PCR reads with MiXCR, giving one entry per CDR3 protein. Seen here are approximately 720,000 distinct CDR3 sequences, about 14% observed once, and the top ten hold roughly 3.9%. The source material was memory CD4+ T cells from blood. J is TRBJ2-3 and V is TRBV7-9; perhaps D is TRBD1 or TRBD2 (6 bases each). This TCR derives from a female donor in good health, serving as a healthy control. CDR3 residues: CASSRDLGGDTQYF. The CDR3 nucleotides are TGTGCCAGCAGTCGGGACTTAGGGGGGGATACGCAGTATTTT.